The rows below give T cell receptor beta chains drawn from one sample of a study of cytomegalovirus exposure and HLA in healthy donors. Measured with immunoSEQ multiplex PCR; TCRdb has only the in-frame clones, and not every one. The sample lists some 270,000 clones, 80% to 90% occurring once. Material: PBMCs. The origin of the receptors is a woman younger than 35 in good health and CMV-seronegative. Both conserved end residues are part of each CDR3. A D gene is named only where the DNA matches it firmly. Clone size is shown for a subset of rows, as once, few, many or a class of expanded clone.

TRBJ2-5	TRBD2	few	TRBV4-1	TGCGCCAGCAGCACCCCAAAGGGCTTAGCGGGGGATGAGACCCAGTACTTC	CASSTPKGLAGDETQYF
TRBJ2-5	.	.	TRBV18	TGTGCCAGCTCACTCGAGGAGGAGACCCAGTACTTC	CASSLEEETQYF
TRBJ2-5	TRBD1	.	TRBV11-1	TGTGCCATCGTGGACAGGGATGAAGAGACCCAGTACTTC	CAIVDRDEETQYF
TRBJ2-7	.	.	TRBV5-1	TGCGCCAGCAGCTTCAGGGGGGAGGAGCAGTACTTC	CASSFRGEEQYF
TRBJ1-1	TRBD1	.	TRBV29-1	TGCAGCGCTGACAGGGGGCAGCCCACTGAAGCTTTCTTT	CSADRGQPTEAFF
TRBJ2-1	TRBD2	.	TRBV7-8	TGTGCCAGCAGCTTGGGACTAGCGGGAGGCCCCACCTACAATGAGCAGTTCTTC	CASSLGLAGGPTYNEQFF
TRBJ1-3	.	once	TRBV30	TGTGCCTGGGATAGGACTTACGGCTCTGGAAACACCATATATTTT	CAWDRTYGSGNTIYF
TRBJ2-1	.	.	TRBV30	TGTGCCTGGAGTGGGGGCGGGGCGGGGCGTTACAATGAGCAGTTCTTC	CAWSGGGAGRYNEQFF
TRBJ1-2	.	.	TRBV6-1	TGTGCCAGCCGAAAGCTAGATTCTAACTATGGCTACACCTTC	CASRKLDSNYGYTF
TRBJ2-3	TRBD2	.	TRBV5-1	TGCGCCAGCTCCAAGCGGGAGGGAAGCACAGATACGCAGTATTTT	CASSKREGSTDTQYF
TRBJ2-1	.	.	TRBV7-3	TGTGCCAGCAGCCTGAGGCCCATGGGCTCCTACAATGAGCAGTTCTTC	CASSLRPMGSYNEQFF
TRBJ1-2	.	.	TRBV27	TGTGCCAGCAGACAGGGTAACTATGGCTACACCTTC	CASRQGNYGYTF
TRBJ2-5	TRBD2	.	TRBV5-1	TGCGCCAGCAGCTTAGGGACTAGCGGTGAGACCCAGTACTTC	CASSLGTSGETQYF
TRBJ1-1	.	.	TRBV13	TGTGCCAGCAGCCGGGACCGTGGGGGGGACACTGAAGCTTTCTTT	CASSRDRGGDTEAFF
TRBJ2-7	TRBD2	.	TRBV9	TGTGCCAGCAGCGTAGCGGATAGCGGGAGGGAGCAGTACTTC	CASSVADSGREQYF
TRBJ2-2	.	.	TRBV7-9	TGTGCCAGCAGCTACGGGGTCAACACCGGGGAGCTGTTTTTT	CASSYGVNTGELFF
TRBJ1-1	TRBD1	.	TRBV10-3	TGTGCCATCAGGCCCGGGACAGGGGCTGAAGCTTTCTTT	CAIRPGTGAEAFF
TRBJ1-5	TRBD1	.	TRBV30	TGTGCCTGGGACAGGGCTAGTAATCAGCCCCAGCATTTT	CAWDRASNQPQHF
TRBJ2-3	.	.	TRBV7-8	TGTGCCAGCAGCTTAGGGCTAGCCCGCACAGATACGCAGTATTTT	CASSLGLARTDTQYF
TRBJ2-7	.	.	TRBV6-5	TGTGCCAGCAGTTACTCGCGTCCCGCTTCCTACGAGCAGTACTTC	CASSYSRPASYEQYF
TRBJ2-7	.	.	TRBV6-6	TGTGCCAGCAGTTACTCTCGGGAGACCCACTACGAGCAGTACTTC	CASSYSRETHYEQYF
TRBJ2-2	.	.	TRBV18	TGTGCCAGCTCACCACCAACAGGGTACACCGGGGAGCTGTTTTTT	CASSPPTGYTGELFF
TRBJ2-7	.	.	TRBV5-1	TGCGCCAGCAGGACAGATCAATCCTACGAGCAGTACTTC	CASRTDQSYEQYF
TRBJ2-3	TRBD2	.	TRBV30	TGTGCCTGGAGCGTAGCGGGAGCAGATACGCAGTATTTT	CAWSVAGADTQYF
TRBJ1-1	.	.	TRBV7-6	TGTGCCAGCAGCTTAGTCCGAAGGGGATCGAACACTGAAGCTTTCTTT	CASSLVRRGSNTEAFF
TRBJ1-4	TRBD1	.	TRBV28	TGTGCCAGCAGTTTAGCCAGGGGGTGGGAAAAACTGTTTTTT	CASSLARGWEKLFF